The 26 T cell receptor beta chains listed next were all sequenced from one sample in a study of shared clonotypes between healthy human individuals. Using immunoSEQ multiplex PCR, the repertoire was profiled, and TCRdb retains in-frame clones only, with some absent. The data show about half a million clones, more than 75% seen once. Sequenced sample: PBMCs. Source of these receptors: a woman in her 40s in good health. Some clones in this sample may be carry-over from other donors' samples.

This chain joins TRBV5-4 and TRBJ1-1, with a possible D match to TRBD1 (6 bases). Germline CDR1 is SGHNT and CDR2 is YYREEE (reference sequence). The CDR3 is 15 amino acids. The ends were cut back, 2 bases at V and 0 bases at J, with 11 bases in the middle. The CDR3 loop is CASSLAGALNTEAFF. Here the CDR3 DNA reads TGTGCCAGCAGCTTAGCGGGGGCGTTGAACACTGAAGCTTTCTTT.

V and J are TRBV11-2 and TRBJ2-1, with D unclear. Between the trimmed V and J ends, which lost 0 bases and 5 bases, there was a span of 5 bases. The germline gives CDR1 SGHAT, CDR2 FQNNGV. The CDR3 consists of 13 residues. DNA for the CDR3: TGTGCCAGCAGCTTAGACCTTAACAATGAGCAGTTCTTC. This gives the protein CASSLDLNNEQFF.

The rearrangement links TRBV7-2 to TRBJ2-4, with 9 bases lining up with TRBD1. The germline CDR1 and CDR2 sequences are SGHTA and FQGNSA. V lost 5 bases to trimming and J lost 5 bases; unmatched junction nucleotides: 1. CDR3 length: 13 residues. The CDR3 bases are TGTGCCAGCAGCCGGGACAGGGAAAACATTCAGTACTTC. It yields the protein CASSRDRENIQYF.

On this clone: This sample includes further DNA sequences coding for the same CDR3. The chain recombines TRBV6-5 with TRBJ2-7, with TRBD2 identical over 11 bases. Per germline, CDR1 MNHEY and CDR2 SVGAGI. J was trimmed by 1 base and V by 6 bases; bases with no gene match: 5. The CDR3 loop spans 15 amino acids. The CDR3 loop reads CASSPTSGRSYEQYF. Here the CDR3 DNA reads TGTGCCAGCAGCCCCACTAGCGGGAGATCCTACGAGCAGTACTTC.

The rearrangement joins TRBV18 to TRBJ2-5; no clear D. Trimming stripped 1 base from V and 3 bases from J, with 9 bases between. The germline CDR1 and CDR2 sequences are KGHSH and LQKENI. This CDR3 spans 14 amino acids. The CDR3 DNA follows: TGTGCCAGCTCACCACTGAAATCGGAAGAGACCCAGTACTTC. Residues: CASSPLKSEETQYF.

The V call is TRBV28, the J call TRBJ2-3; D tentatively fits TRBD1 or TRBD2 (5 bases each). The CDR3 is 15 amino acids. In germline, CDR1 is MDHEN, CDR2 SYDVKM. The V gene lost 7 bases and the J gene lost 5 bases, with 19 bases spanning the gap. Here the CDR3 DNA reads TGTGCCAGCACCCAAGGTGGGACGCGCAGAGATACGCAGTATTTT. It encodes CASTQGGTRRDTQYF. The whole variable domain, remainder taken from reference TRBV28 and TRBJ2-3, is DVKVTQSSRYLVKRTGEKVFLECVQDMDHENMFWYRQDPGLGLRLIYFSYDVKMKEKGDIPEGYSVSREKKERFSLILESASTNQTSMYLCASTQGGTRRDTQYFGPGTRLTVL.

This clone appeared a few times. As DNA, the CDR3 is TGTGCCAGCAGCCCCTCCCAGTCCCAGCATTTT. This sequence encodes CASSPSQSQHF. V usage is TRBV9 and J usage is TRBJ1-5; no clear D gene. V was shortened by 4 bases and J by 11 bases, with 10 bases between the two germline ends. The CDR3 covers 11 residues. Germline V gives CDR1 SGDLS, CDR2 YYNGEE.

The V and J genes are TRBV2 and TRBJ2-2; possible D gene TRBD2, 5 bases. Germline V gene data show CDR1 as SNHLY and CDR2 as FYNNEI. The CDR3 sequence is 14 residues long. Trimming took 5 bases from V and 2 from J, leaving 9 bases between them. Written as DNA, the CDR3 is TGTGCCAGCAGTCTAGGACTTAACACCGGGGAGCTGTTTTTT. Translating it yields CASSLGLNTGELFF.

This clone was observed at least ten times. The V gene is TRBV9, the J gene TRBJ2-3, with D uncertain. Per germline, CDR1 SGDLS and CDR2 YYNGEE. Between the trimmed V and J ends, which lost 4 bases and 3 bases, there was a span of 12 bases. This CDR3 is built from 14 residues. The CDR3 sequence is CASSPALLTDTQYF. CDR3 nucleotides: TGTGCCAGCAGCCCCGCCCTCCTAACAGATACGCAGTATTTT. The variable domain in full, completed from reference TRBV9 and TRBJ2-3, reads DSGVTQTPKHLITATGQRVTLRCSPRSGDLSVYWYQQSLDQGLQFLIQYYNGEERAKGNILERFSAQQFPDLHSELNLSSLELGDSALYFCASSPALLTDTQYFGPGTRLTVL.

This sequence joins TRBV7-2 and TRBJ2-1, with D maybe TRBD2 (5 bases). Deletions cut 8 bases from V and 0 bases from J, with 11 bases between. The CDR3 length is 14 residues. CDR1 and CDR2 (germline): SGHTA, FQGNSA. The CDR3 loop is CASSQRSSYNEQFF. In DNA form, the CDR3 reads TGTGCCAGCTCCCAGCGGAGCTCCTACAATGAGCAGTTCTTC.

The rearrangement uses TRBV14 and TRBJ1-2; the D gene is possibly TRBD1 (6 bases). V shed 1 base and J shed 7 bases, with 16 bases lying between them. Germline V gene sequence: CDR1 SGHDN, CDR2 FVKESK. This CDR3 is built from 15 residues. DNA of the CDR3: TGTGCCAGCAGCCAAGTCTTAGGAGGGGGATCTGGCTACACCTTC. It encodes CASSQVLGGGSGYTF.

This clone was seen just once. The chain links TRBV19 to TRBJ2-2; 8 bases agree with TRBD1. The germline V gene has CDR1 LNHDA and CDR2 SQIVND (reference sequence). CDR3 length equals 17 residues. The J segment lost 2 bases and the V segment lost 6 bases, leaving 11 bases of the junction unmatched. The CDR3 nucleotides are TGTGCCAGTAGGGAAGGACCGGGACAGGATAACACCGGGGAGCTGTTTTTT. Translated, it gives CASREGPGQDNTGELFF.

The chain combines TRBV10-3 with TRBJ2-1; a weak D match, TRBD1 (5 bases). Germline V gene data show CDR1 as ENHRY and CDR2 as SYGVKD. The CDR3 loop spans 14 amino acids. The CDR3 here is CAGAVGLGSNEQFF. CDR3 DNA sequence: TGTGCAGGGGCAGTGGGGCTTGGCTCCAATGAGCAGTTCTTC.

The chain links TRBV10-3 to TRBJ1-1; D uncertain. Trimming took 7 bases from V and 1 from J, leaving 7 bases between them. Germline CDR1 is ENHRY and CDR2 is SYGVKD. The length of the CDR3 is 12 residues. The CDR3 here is CAIKGANTEAFF. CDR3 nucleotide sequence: TGTGCCATCAAGGGTGCGAACACTGAAGCTTTCTTT.

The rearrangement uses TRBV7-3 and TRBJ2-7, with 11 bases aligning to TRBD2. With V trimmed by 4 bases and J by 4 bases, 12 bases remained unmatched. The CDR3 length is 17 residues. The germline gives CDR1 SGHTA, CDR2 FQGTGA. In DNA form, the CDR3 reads TGTGCCAGCAGCTCACCTCCCGGGACTAGCGGAAATTACGAGCAGTACTTC. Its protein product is CASSSPPGTSGNYEQYF. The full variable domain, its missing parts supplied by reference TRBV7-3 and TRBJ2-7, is GAGVSQTPSNKVTEKGKYVELRCDPISGHTALYWYRQSLGQGPEFLIYFQGTGAADDSGLPNDRFFAVRPEGSVSTLKIQRTERGDSAVYLCASSSPPGTSGNYEQYFGPGTRLTVT.

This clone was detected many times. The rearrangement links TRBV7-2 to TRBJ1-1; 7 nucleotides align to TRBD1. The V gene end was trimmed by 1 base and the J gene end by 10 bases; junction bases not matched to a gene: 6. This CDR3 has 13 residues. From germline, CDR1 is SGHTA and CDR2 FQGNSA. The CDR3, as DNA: TGTGCCAGCAGCTTAGTTGCCGACAGGGTAGCTTTCTTT. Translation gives CASSLVADRVAFF.

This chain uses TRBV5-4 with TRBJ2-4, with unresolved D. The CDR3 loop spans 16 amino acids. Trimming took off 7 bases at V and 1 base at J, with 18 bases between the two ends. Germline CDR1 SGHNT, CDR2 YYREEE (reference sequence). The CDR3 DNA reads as TGTGCCAGCCCGAAGTCAAGGTACGGGGCCAAAAACATTCAGTACTTC. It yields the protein CASPKSRYGAKNIQYF.

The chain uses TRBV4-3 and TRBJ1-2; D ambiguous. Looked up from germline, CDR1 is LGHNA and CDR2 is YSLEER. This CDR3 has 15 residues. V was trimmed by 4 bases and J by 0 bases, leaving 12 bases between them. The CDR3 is CASSPTQAANYGYTF. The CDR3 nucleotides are TGCGCCAGCAGCCCTACTCAGGCAGCTAACTATGGCTACACCTTC.

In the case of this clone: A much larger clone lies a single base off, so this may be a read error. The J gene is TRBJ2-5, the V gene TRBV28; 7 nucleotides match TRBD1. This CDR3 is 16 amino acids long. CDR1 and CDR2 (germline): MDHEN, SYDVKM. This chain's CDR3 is CASTISGQDFQEIQYF. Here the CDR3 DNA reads TGTGCCAGCACCATATCTGGACAGGACTTCCAAGAGATCCAGTACTTC.

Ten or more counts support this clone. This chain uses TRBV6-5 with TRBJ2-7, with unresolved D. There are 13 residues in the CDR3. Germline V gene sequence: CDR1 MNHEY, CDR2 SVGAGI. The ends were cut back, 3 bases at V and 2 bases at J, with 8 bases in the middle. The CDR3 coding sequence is TGTGCCAGCAGTTATACGGCGACCTACGAGCAGTACTTC. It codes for CASSYTATYEQYF.

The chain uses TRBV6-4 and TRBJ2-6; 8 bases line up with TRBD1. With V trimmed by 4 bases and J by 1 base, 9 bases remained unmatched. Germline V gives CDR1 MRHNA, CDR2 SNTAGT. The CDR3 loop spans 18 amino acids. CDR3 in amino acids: CASSALSGTGSGANVLTF. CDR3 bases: TGTGCCAGCAGTGCCTTATCCGGGACAGGTTCTGGGGCCAACGTCCTGACTTTC.

For the CDR3, the DNA is TGCGCCAGCAGCTTGAATCAGGGCTATAACTATGGCTACACCTTC. Translation: CASSLNQGYNYGYTF. This sequence joins TRBV5-1 and TRBJ1-2; possible D gene TRBD1, 5 bases. CDR1 is SGHRS, CDR2 YFSETQ, per germline. With 1 base removed from V and 1 base from J, the gap between germline ends came to 11 bases. The CDR3 sequence is 15 residues long.

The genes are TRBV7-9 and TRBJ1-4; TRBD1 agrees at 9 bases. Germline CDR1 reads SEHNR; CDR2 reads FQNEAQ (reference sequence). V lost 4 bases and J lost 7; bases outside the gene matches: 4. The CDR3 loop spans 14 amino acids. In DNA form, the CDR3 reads TGTGCCAGCAGCTCAGAGGGACAGGGTGAAAAACTGTTTTTT. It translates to CASSSEGQGEKLFF.

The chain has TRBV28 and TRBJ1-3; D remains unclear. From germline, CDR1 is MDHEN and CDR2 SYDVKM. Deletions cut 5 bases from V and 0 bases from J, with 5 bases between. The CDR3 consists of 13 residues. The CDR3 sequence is CASSPVSGNTIYF. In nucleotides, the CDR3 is TGTGCCAGCAGTCCGGTCTCTGGAAACACCATATATTTT. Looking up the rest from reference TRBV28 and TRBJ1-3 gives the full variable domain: DVKVTQSSRYLVKRTGEKVFLECVQDMDHENMFWYRQDPGLGLRLIYFSYDVKMKEKGDIPEGYSVSREKKERFSLILESASTNQTSMYLCASSPVSGNTIYFGEGSWLTVV.

The CDR3 DNA reads TGTGCCAGCTCACCCCTACTCACGGGGAGTTCAGGGGAGCTGTTTTTT. Amino acid sequence: CASSPLLTGSSGELFF. This chain joins TRBV18 and TRBJ2-2, with a tentative D call TRBD2 (5 bases). Germline V CDR1 and CDR2: KGHSH, LQKENI. The CDR3 has 16 residues. The V end lost 3 bases, the J end lost 8 bases, and 19 bases lay between the germline ends.

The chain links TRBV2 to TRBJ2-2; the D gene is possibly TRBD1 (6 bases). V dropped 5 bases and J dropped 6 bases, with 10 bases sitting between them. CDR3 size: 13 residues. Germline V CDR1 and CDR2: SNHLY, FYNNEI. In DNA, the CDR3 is TGTGCCAGCAGTCTACAGGGACCCGGGGAGCTGTTTTTT. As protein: CASSLQGPGELFF.